The present TCR beta chain was sequenced within a study of OX40 agonist ivuxolimab in advanced cancers. General notes on the study: Ivuxolimab, which targeted the costimulatory receptor OX40 (CD134), was an agonistic, fully human IgG2 monoclonal antibody. Three dose-escalation patients achieved partial responses, one with hepatocellular carcinoma and two with cutaneous melanoma. Intravenous ivuxolimab was administered to patients every 2 weeks at six dose levels: 0.01, 0.1, 0.3, 1.5, 3 and 10 mg/kg. The paper describes the monotherapy dose-escalation part (N ≈ 50 patients) of the phase I trial of ivuxolimab. Prior anti-PD-1, anti-PD-L1 or anti-CTLA-4 therapy was permitted, and roughly two fifths of dose-escalation patients had received checkpoint inhibitors. Among the roughly 52 dose-escalation patients, around 19 had hepatocellular carcinoma, 15 or so melanoma, 9 renal cell carcinoma and 9 head and neck cancer. A male proportion of under 85% and a mean age of approximately 60 years, ranging from about 20 to 79, were recorded for the dose-escalation cohort. The purpose of peripheral TCRbeta sequencing was to test whether ivuxolimab changed TCR sequence diversity and led to clonal T-cell expansion. The investigation overall reported the following: After ivuxolimab, more expanded clones were found on average in CD8+ T cells than in CD4+ T cells. Which antigens the clonally expanded peripheral T cells were specific for was not determined. Low levels of normalized T-cell clonal expansion were also seen in some patients who did not respond. In the 0.1-3.0 mg/kg groups, partial responders were among the patients with the lowest normalized peripheral clonal expansion, particularly in CD8+ T cells. At doses of 0.1 to 3.0 mg/kg, clonal expansion of both CD4+ and CD8+ T cells in blood was seen between baseline and week 6.

Only a few counts were recorded for this clone. The antigen it recognizes is unknown. Base qualities were left out, and no much larger clone turns up one base away. The trial excluded patients who had a history of autoimmune disease or were on systemic immunosuppression. Peripheral blood for TCR sequencing was collected from all dose cohorts at baseline, on cycle 4 day 1, and on cycle 7 day 1. The samples were drawn from a first-in-human, open-label, multicenter phase I dose-escalation trial of ivuxolimab. The trial enrolled adults with locally advanced or metastatic head and neck squamous cell, hepatocellular, melanoma or renal cell carcinoma. Before TCR sequencing, CD4+ and CD8+ T cells were separately sorted from peripheral blood. Genomic DNA was extracted from sorted cells for sequencing of the TCRbeta CDR3 region. The immunoSEQ Assay was used to sequence the TCRbeta CDR3 regions. In its TCRdb copy, this immuneACCESS table keeps in-frame sequences only and misses some clones. Where compared with another copy, unresolved V genes explain less than half of these, and the others have no known cause. This sample has around 66,000 clones in its table, and roughly 84% of those were observed once. The ten top clones hold about 4.5% of the sample.

The TCR originated in an adult with an advanced solid tumor such as melanoma, head and neck, liver or kidney cancer. The source material was CD4+ or CD8+ T cells sorted from blood, sampled in a trial of the OX40 agonist ivuxolimab.

The DNA is as follows: TGTGCCAGTAATCCGCGTAACACCGGGGAGCTGTTTTTT. It translates to CASNPRNTGELFF. The chain was built from TRBV19 and TRBJ2-2; the D gene cannot be resolved reliably. The CDR3 starts with the cysteine, ends with the phenylalanine, and has 13 residues. The sequence is cut down to CDR3 DNA, 39 bases in frame from base 1. CDR1 and CDR2 (LNHDA, SQIVND) derive from the germline V gene (reference sequence). V is clipped by 7 bases and J by 2 bases, and the sequence between their germline boundaries is 8 bases long.